Listed here is a single T cell receptor (beta chain). Antigen unknown. This specimen comes from a study of T cells expressing NK-cell markers. Looking at the study overall: Sorted CD3+CD56+NKG2C+, CD3+CD56+NKG2C- and CD3+CD56-NKG2C+ T cells provided the TCR beta repertoires. There were seven HCMV-seropositive donors and one seronegative donor among the eight sequenced.

TCRdb derives one entry per CDR3 protein from the 5' RACE reads, leaving out DNA. Recorded for this sample: under 200,000 distinct CDR3 sequences. This CDR3 has 15 amino acids. In germline, CDR1 is ENHRY, CDR2 SYGVKD. Study-level findings and limits: Top CD8+ clonotypes included the dominant CD3+CD56+NKG2C+ clonotypes in several donors.

The clonotype originates from a woman between 18 and 70 years old in good health. The chain couples TRBV10-3 to TRBJ1-1; the D gene TCRdb calls, TRBD1, cannot be checked with no DNA. The sequenced sample was blood T cells: a sorted CD56 or NKG2C T cell subset, CD4+ or CD8+ T cells, or bulk PBMC T cells (not recorded which). The CDR3 loop reads CAINLQGPRNTEAFF.